The 19 T cell receptor beta chains presented below share a single source sample, sequenced in a study of cytomegalovirus exposure and HLA in healthy donors. Vbeta (60) and Jbeta (13) primers were used in the PCR. Clones were read by immunoSEQ multiplex PCR, and TCRdb kept only the in-frame ones, dropping some. The sample records 200,000 or so clones, roughly 80% being singletons. The specimen was PBMCs. The source is a man between 40 and 49 years old in good health and CMV-seropositive.

The DNA for the CDR3 is TGTGCCAGCAGCTCTCAGCGGGGGGGACACAAAAACATTCAGTACTTC. Translating it yields CASSSQRGGHKNIQYF. The chain employs TRBV11-2 and TRBJ2-4, with 10 positions matching TRBD2. V gave up 4 bases and J gave up 3 bases; unmatched junction bases: 6. CDR1 is SGHAT, CDR2 FQNNGV, per germline. CDR3 length equals 16 residues.

The rearrangement links TRBV7-2 to TRBJ1-4; D is undetermined. The CDR3 covers 16 residues. Trimming left V 2 bases short and J 3 bases short, with 13 bases between. CDR1 and CDR2 from the germline V gene are SGHTA and FQGNSA. CDR3 residues: CASSLMRYGANEKLFF. The DNA of the CDR3 is TGTGCCAGCAGCTTAATGAGGTATGGAGCTAATGAAAAACTGTTTTTT. Full variable domain (remainder filled in from reference TRBV7-2 and TRBJ1-4): GAGVSQSPSNKVTEKGKDVELRCDPISGHTALYWYRQSLGQGLEFLIYFQGNSAPDKSGLPSDRFSAERTGGSVSTLTIQRTQQEDSAVYLCASSLMRYGANEKLFFGSGTQLSVL.

The chain employs TRBV7-9 and TRBJ2-7, with TRBD2 matching 12 bases. Germline V gene sequence: CDR1 SEHNR, CDR2 FQNEAQ (reference sequence). CDR3 length: 17 residues. V dropped 4 bases and J dropped 1; count of bases not matched to a gene: 8. CDR3 in amino acids: CASSSKIGTSGSYEQYF. The DNA for the CDR3 is TGTGCCAGCAGCTCCAAAATCGGGACTAGCGGGTCCTACGAGCAGTACTTC. The variable domain in full, completed from reference TRBV7-9 and TRBJ2-7, reads DTGVSQNPRHKITKRGQNVTFRCDPISEHNRLYWYRQTLGQGPEFLTYFQNEAQLEKSRLLSDRFSAERPKGSFSTLEIQRTEQGDSAMYLCASSSKIGTSGSYEQYFGPGTRLTVT.

The chain links TRBV10-1 to TRBJ2-2, with D perhaps TRBD1 (7 bases). V shed 3 bases and J shed 7 bases, with 12 bases lying between them. Germline V lookup: CDR1 WNHNN, CDR2 SYGVQD (reference sequence). The CDR3 sequence is 14 residues long. In nucleotides, the CDR3 is TGCGCCAGCAGTGACTCAGGGGGGCACGGGGAGCTGTTTTTT. This codes for CASSDSGGHGELFF.

This chain joins TRBV2 and TRBJ1-5; 7 positions agree with TRBD1. Germline assignment: CDR1 SNHLY and CDR2 FYNNEI. This CDR3 contains 14 residues. With 6 bases clipped from V and 3 bases from J, the junction kept 5 bases outside the gene matches. The CDR3 DNA reads as TGTGCCAGCAGAGCGGACAGGACCAATCAGCCCCAGCATTTT. Its translation is CASRADRTNQPQHF.

The genes are TRBV28 and TRBJ2-2, with TRBD1 matching 7 bases. The CDR3 loop spans 16 amino acids. The V gene's germline CDR1 is MDHEN and CDR2 SYDVKM. With 2 bases clipped from V and 4 bases from J, the junction kept 7 bases outside the gene matches. The CDR3 reads CASSLPYRGITGELFF. For the CDR3, the DNA is TGTGCCAGCAGTTTACCCTACAGGGGAATCACCGGGGAGCTGTTTTTT.

The chain is built from TRBV5-6 and TRBJ1-5; no definite D call. CDR3 length: 14 residues. CDR1 is SGHDT, CDR2 YYEEEE, per germline. Trimming shortened V by 1 base and J by 4 bases, and 9 bases separated the two germline ends. In DNA, the CDR3 is TGTGCCAGCAGCTTGTCACAAGAAAATCAGCCCCAGCATTTT. Translation: CASSLSQENQPQHF.

The chain joins TRBV4-1 to TRBJ2-6, with 9 bases lining up with TRBD1. V gave up 5 bases and J gave up 4 bases; unmatched junction bases: 15. Germline V gene lookup returns CDR1 MGHRA and CDR2 YSYEKL. The CDR3 has 19 amino acids. The CDR3 loop is CASSLSSGTGHAGANVLTF. The DNA of the CDR3 is TGCGCCAGCAGCTTATCCTCCGGGACAGGGCATGCGGGGGCCAACGTCCTGACTTTC.

The rearrangement joins TRBV6-6 to TRBJ2-5, with a possible D match to TRBD2 (6 bases). The CDR3 has 14 amino acids. Germline CDR1 is MNHNY and CDR2 is SVGAGI (reference sequence). V was clipped by 6 bases and J by 6 bases, with 17 bases between them. The CDR3 spells CASSPLEGAKTQYF. The CDR3 coding sequence is TGTGCCAGCAGCCCCCTGGAGGGCGCGAAGACCCAGTACTTC.

CDR3 sequence (DNA): TGTGCCACCCACGGCGCGACAGGGAGGAACACTGAAGCTTTCTTT. It encodes CATHGATGRNTEAFF. This sequence joins TRBV28 and TRBJ1-1, with 7 bases lining up with TRBD1. With V trimmed by 10 bases and J by 1 base, 12 bases remained unmatched. The germline CDR1 and CDR2 sequences are MDHEN and SYDVKM. The length of the CDR3 is 15 residues. Supplemented by reference TRBV28 and TRBJ1-1, the full variable domain reads DVKVTQSSRYLVKRTGEKVFLECVQDMDHENMFWYRQDPGLGLRLIYFSYDVKMKEKGDIPEGYSVSREKKERFSLILESASTNQTSMYLCATHGATGRNTEAFFGQGTRLTVV.

This sequence joins TRBV7-2 and TRBJ1-1, with TRBD1 matching over 8 bases. The CDR3 consists of 15 residues. Germline V gene sequence: CDR1 SGHTA, CDR2 FQGNSA. The junction had 9 bases not matched to a gene; V was cut back by 4 bases and J by 5 bases. CDR3 sequence reads: CASSSTGAGKTEAFF. CDR3 coding DNA: TGTGCCAGCAGCTCGACAGGGGCGGGAAAGACTGAAGCTTTCTTT. The whole variable domain, remainder taken from reference TRBV7-2 and TRBJ1-1, is GAGVSQSPSNKVTEKGKDVELRCDPISGHTALYWYRQSLGQGLEFLIYFQGNSAPDKSGLPSDRFSAERTGGSVSTLTIQRTQQEDSAVYLCASSSTGAGKTEAFFGQGTRLTVV.

The CDR3 sequence: CASSQDAGLLNTGELFF. The CDR3 region has the DNA TGCGCCAGCAGCCAAGATGCGGGACTTCTTAACACCGGGGAGCTGTTTTTT. The genes are TRBV4-3 and TRBJ2-2, with D possibly TRBD2 on 6 matching bases. This CDR3 is 17 amino acids long. Trimming pared 0 bases from V and 2 bases from J, leaving 13 bases between. Germline CDR1 and CDR2: LGHNA and YSLEER.

This chain joins TRBV28 and TRBJ2-5; D remains unclear. The germline V gene has CDR1 MDHEN and CDR2 SYDVKM. This CDR3 region has 13 residues. Trimming cost V 2 bases and J 4 bases, with 8 bases left between them. The CDR3: CASSLARSETQYF. CDR3 bases: TGTGCCAGCAGTTTAGCCAGATCAGAGACCCAGTACTTC.

The chain links TRBV6-1 to TRBJ2-7; 8 nucleotides agree with TRBD2. The V segment lost 3 bases and the J segment 0 bases; nucleotides outside the gene matches: 1. The CDR3 sequence is 14 residues long. CDR1 and CDR2 (germline): MNHNS, SASEGT. CDR3 in amino acids: CASSDRGGSYEQYF. CDR3 nucleotides: TGTGCCAGCAGTGATCGGGGGGGCTCCTACGAGCAGTACTTC.

The V call is TRBV19, the J call TRBJ2-3; 7 nucleotides agree with TRBD2. Germline V CDR1 and CDR2: LNHDA, SQIVND (reference sequence). With V trimmed by 6 bases and J by 0 bases, 9 bases remained unmatched. The CDR3 totals 16 residues. In DNA form, the CDR3 reads TGTGCCAGTAGACCACAACTAGCGCTTAGCACAGATACGCAGTATTTT. Translation: CASRPQLALSTDTQYF.

This clone was detected only once. V gene TRBV5-6 combines with J gene TRBJ2-5; 7 nucleotides align to TRBD1. The DNA end is a closer match to TRBJ2-7, so the J assignment may be wrong. This CDR3 comprises 15 residues. Germline CDR1 reads SGHDT; CDR2 reads YYEEEE. The chain's CDR3 is CARGDSGQSSYEQYF. CDR3 nucleotides: TGTGCCAGAGGAGACTCGGGACAGTCCTCCTACGAGCAGTACTTC.

The chain joins TRBV29-1 to TRBJ2-7; weak D call: TRBD1 (6 bases). V lost 4 bases, J lost 6 bases, and 10 bases lay in between. The germline V gene has CDR1 SQVTM and CDR2 ANQGSEA. The CDR3 covers 11 residues. CDR3 DNA sequence: TGCAGCGTTGGCACAGGGTTCGAGCAGTACTTC. Amino acid sequence: CSVGTGFEQYF.

This rearrangement joins TRBV9 to TRBJ1-3, with D unresolved. Trimming stripped 0 bases from V and 4 bases from J, with 14 bases between. CDR1 is SGDLS and CDR2 is YYNGEE in the germline V gene. The CDR3 consists of 16 residues. The CDR3, as DNA: TGTGCCAGCAGCGTAGGTCTGGGAGTTGACGGAAACACCATATATTTT. Amino acid sequence: CASSVGLGVDGNTIYF. The complete variable domain, with remaining parts taken from reference TRBV9 and TRBJ1-3, reads DSGVTQTPKHLITATGQRVTLRCSPRSGDLSVYWYQQSLDQGLQFLIQYYNGEERAKGNILERFSAQQFPDLHSELNLSSLELGDSALYFCASSVGLGVDGNTIYFGEGSWLTVV.

This clone came up a few times. A read error may account for a junction end that differs from germline. The chain uses TRBV7-7 and TRBJ2-5, with 10 bases fitting TRBD2. The CDR3 is 15 amino acids. Per germline, CDR1 SSHAT and CDR2 FNYEAQ (reference sequence). The CDR3 loop reads CASSRSGGGPETQYF. The CDR3 bases are TGTGCTAGCAGCCGAAGCGGGGGGGGCCCCGAGACCCAGTACTTC.